This T cell receptor (beta chain) was found in a study of blood T cell repertoires in COVID-19. Produced via immunoSEQ multiplex PCR; TCRdb's table is partial and in-frame only. This sample has some 150,000 clones; about nine tenths occur once, and the top ten carry about 4%. Unmatched junction bases numbered 9, after V lost 3 bases and J lost 5 bases. Germline lookup yields CDR1 ENHRY and CDR2 SYGVKD. The CDR3 length is 15 residues. The sequencing input was peripheral blood. The rearrangement joins TRBV10-3 to TRBJ2-7; 8 positions match TRBD1. The clonotype comes from a woman aged 55-70 years with active or convalescent COVID-19. The CDR3 loop reads CAISEGQGVGNEQYF. In DNA form, the CDR3 reads TGTGCCATCAGTGAAGGACAGGGCGTCGGGAACGAGCAGTACTTC.